The rows below give T cell receptor beta chains drawn from one sample of a study of T cell responses to AZD1222 COVID-19 vaccine. Repertoires were generated with immunoSEQ multiplex PCR, while TCRdb's copy carries only in-frame clones and drops some. The sample consists of 150,000 to 200,000 clones, around nine tenths of them appearing once. The sample here was peripheral blood, taken 28 days after the second AZD1222 dose. The receptors here all came from an adult who received the AZD1222 COVID-19 vaccine. CDR3s include the opening cysteine and the closing phenylalanine or tryptophan. D genes are given only for firm matches. Size tells how often a clone was seen (once, few, many) or the class of an expanded clone, and some rows leave it out.

TRBD1	NA	TRBV19	TRBJ1-5	CASSIVGQGGRQPQHF	TGTGCCAGTAGTATAGTCGGACAGGGTGGGCGTCAGCCCCAGCATTTT
NA	NA	TRBV7-2	TRBJ2-4	CASSLAEGAKNIQYF	TGTGCCAGCAGCTTAGCGGAAGGAGCCAAAAACATTCAGTACTTC
TRBD1	NA	TRBV7-9	TRBJ2-5	CASSQSTGDQETQYF	TGTGCCAGCAGCCAATCCACAGGGGATCAAGAGACCCAGTACTTC
NA	NA	TRBV7-3	TRBJ2-7	CASSLGRLAVYEQYF	TGTGCCAGCAGCTTAGGTCGGCTAGCTGTCTACGAGCAGTACTTC
NA	NA	TRBV24-1	TRBJ1-5	CATSDLGLSQYSNQPQHF	TGTGCCACCAGTGATTTGGGGCTGAGCCAATATAGCAATCAGCCCCAGCATTTT
TRBD1	NA	TRBV27	TRBJ2-7	CASSSQGLSYEQYF	TGTGCCAGCAGTTCACAGGGGCTCTCCTACGAGCAGTACTTC
NA	NA	TRBV19	TRBJ2-7	CASSMRLVGTHYEQYF	TGTGCCAGTAGTATGAGGTTAGTCGGGACACACTACGAGCAGTACTTC
NA	NA	TRBV19	TRBJ2-4	CASSIDEPSIQYF	TGTGCCAGTAGTATAGACGAACCTTCGATTCAGTACTTC
TRBD1	NA	TRBV28	TRBJ1-1	CASSQVQGGTEAFF	TGTGCCAGCAGCCAGGTACAGGGGGGGACTGAAGCTTTCTTT
NA	NA	TRBV7-2	TRBJ1-5	CASSLMAAGEWPQHF	TGTGCCAGCAGCTTAATGGCGGCAGGCGAATGGCCCCAGCATTTT
NA	few	TRBV19	TRBJ2-2	CASRETPRTALTGELFF	TGTGCCAGTAGGGAAACCCCCCGGACGGCCTTAACCGGGGAGCTGTTTTTT
NA	NA	TRBV10-3	TRBJ1-1	CAITGGGDTEAFF	TGTGCCATCACTGGGGGGGGAGACACTGAAGCTTTCTTT
TRBD1	NA	TRBV5-6	TRBJ1-2	CASSWGATGGYGYTF	TGTGCCAGCAGCTGGGGGGCCACAGGGGGATATGGCTACACCTTC
NA	NA	TRBV15	TRBJ1-1	CATSRGMAGNTEAFF	TGTGCCACCAGCAGAGGAATGGCGGGGAACACTGAAGCTTTCTTT
TRBD2	NA	TRBV7-3	TRBJ2-3	CASSSRLAGYADTQYF	TGTGCCAGCAGCTCGAGACTAGCGGGGTACGCAGATACGCAGTATTTT
TRBD1	NA	TRBV3-1/TRBV3-2	TRBJ1-1	CASSLSTGGAFF	TGTGCCAGCAGCCTTTCGACAGGGGGAGCTTTCTTT
TRBD1	NA	TRBV6-2/TRBV6-3	TRBJ1-2	CASSWGQLQRGGYTF	TGTGCCAGCAGTTGGGGACAGCTCCAAAGAGGGGGCTACACCTTC
NA	once	TRBV5-6	TRBJ2-2	CASSLTPRLDTGELFF	TGTGCCAGCAGCCTTACCCCAAGGCTGGACACCGGGGAGCTGTTTTTT
NA	NA	TRBV12-2	TRBJ2-1	CASRFEQGLSSSYNEQFF	TGTGCAAGTCGCTTCGAACAGGGGCTCTCGAGCTCCTACAATGAGCAGTTCTTC
NA	NA	TRBV30	TRBJ1-1	CAWSRENTEAFF	TGTGCCTGGAGTCGGGAGAACACTGAAGCTTTCTTT
TRBD2	NA	TRBV9	TRBJ2-1	CASSVETSGASSYNEQFF	TGTGCCAGCAGCGTAGAGACTAGCGGGGCAAGCTCCTACAATGAGCAGTTCTTC
TRBD1	few	TRBV10-1	TRBJ1-2	CASSPGARPGQGFYGYTF	TGCGCCAGCAGTCCGGGAGCGAGGCCGGGACAGGGCTTCTATGGCTACACCTTC
TRBD2	NA	TRBV7-3	TRBJ2-5	CASSQGASGGTQYF	TGTGCCAGCAGCCAAGGGGCTAGCGGAGGGACCCAGTACTTC
TRBD1	NA	TRBV7-8	TRBJ1-5	CASSFGQGSNQPQHF	TGTGCCAGCAGCTTTGGACAGGGTAGCAATCAGCCCCAGCATTTT
NA	NA	TRBV6-5	TRBJ1-2	CASSPGQHNYGYTF	TGTGCCAGCAGTCCCGGACAGCACAACTATGGCTACACCTTC
NA	once	TRBV14	TRBJ1-1	CASSQNLNTEAFF	TGTGCCAGCAGCCAAAACTTGAACACTGAAGCTTTCTTT
NA	NA	TRBV3-1/TRBV3-2	TRBJ1-1	CASSADAGGNTEAFF	TGTGCCAGCAGCGCTGACGCGGGAGGGAACACTGAAGCTTTCTTT
NA	NA	TRBV9	TRBJ2-7	CASSGGPHYEQYF	TGTGCCAGCAGCGGAGGACCTCATTACGAGCAGTACTTC
TRBD1	NA	TRBV9	TRBJ1-5	CASSVGQVEPQHF	TGTGCCAGCAGCGTGGGACAGGTGGAGCCCCAGCATTTT
NA	NA	TRBV21-1	TRBJ1-4	CASSLHRGTGRKLFF	TGTGCCAGCAGCCTTCACAGGGGGACCGGTCGGAAACTGTTTTTT
NA	NA	TRBV3-1/TRBV3-2	TRBJ1-6	CASSQRTESSPLHF	TGTGCCAGCAGCCAAAGGACAGAGTCTTCACCCCTCCACTTT
TRBD1	NA	TRBV4-3	TRBJ2-2	CASSPGQGGDTGELFF	TGCGCCAGCAGCCCCGGACAGGGAGGAGACACCGGGGAGCTGTTTTTT
NA	NA	TRBV12-3/TRBV12-4	TRBJ1-1	CASSLEVGTEAFF	TGTGCCAGCAGTTTAGAAGTAGGCACTGAAGCTTTCTTT
TRBD1	NA	TRBV9	TRBJ2-3	CASSVVGTGVTDTQYF	TGTGCCAGCAGCGTAGTGGGGACAGGGGTCACAGATACGCAGTATTTT
NA	once	TRBV2	TRBJ2-7	CASIGTSYEQYF	TGTGCCAGCATTGGGACATCTTACGAGCAGTACTTC
NA	NA	TRBV19	TRBJ1-5	CASRAGIDQPQHF	TGTGCCAGTAGGGCAGGTATAGATCAGCCCCAGCATTTT
TRBD1	few	TRBV4-1	TRBJ1-5	CASSQDRGLRQPQHF	TGCGCCAGCAGCCAAGACAGGGGGCTCCGACAGCCCCAGCATTTT
TRBD1	few	TRBV7-9	TRBJ1-3	CASSPRGTGRSYGNTIYF	TGTGCCAGCAGCCCAAGGGGGACAGGGAGGTCTTACGGAAACACCATATATTTT
NA	NA	TRBV6-2/TRBV6-3	TRBJ1-2	CASSYYSDLDGYTF	TGTGCCAGCAGTTATTATTCCGATTTGGATGGCTACACCTTC
NA	NA	TRBV15	TRBJ1-5	CATSRSSKPQHF	TGTGCCACCAGCAGATCCTCTAAACCCCAGCATTTT
NA	few	TRBV6-5	TRBJ1-1	CASKGNTEAFF	TGTGCCAGCAAGGGGAACACTGAAGCTTTCTTT
TRBD1	once	TRBV4-2	TRBJ2-7	CASSQEGRGTYEQYF	TGTGCCAGCAGCCAAGAAGGCAGGGGGACCTACGAGCAGTACTTC
NA	NA	TRBV29-1	TRBJ1-1	CSVEGLRGTEAFF	TGCAGCGTTGAAGGGTTACGAGGCACTGAAGCTTTCTTT
NA	NA	TRBV25-1	TRBJ1-6	CASSALAGTPNSPLHF	TGTGCCAGCAGTGCCCTGGCAGGGACTCCCAATTCACCCCTCCACTTT
TRBD2	NA	TRBV27	TRBJ2-7	CASSHYRGGNTYEQYF	TGTGCCAGCAGCCATTACCGGGGAGGGAATACCTACGAGCAGTACTTC
TRBD1	NA	TRBV27	TRBJ1-6	CASRDRGRGNSPLHF	TGTGCCAGCAGGGACAGGGGGCGTGGAAATTCACCCCTCCACTTT
NA	NA	TRBV28	TRBJ1-1	CASSFTRAGRTEAFF	TGTGCCAGCAGTTTTACCAGGGCAGGGAGGACTGAAGCTTTCTTT
TRBD2	once	TRBV7-9	TRBJ2-7	CASSFGGRSYEQYF	TGTGCCAGCAGCTTCGGGGGGAGGTCCTACGAGCAGTACTTC
TRBD1	NA	TRBV29-1	TRBJ2-1	CSVGRSGTGTYNEQFF	TGCAGCGTTGGTCGATCCGGGACAGGTACTTACAATGAGCAGTTCTTC